This is a list of T cell receptor beta chains from one sample in a study of cytotoxic CD8 clonotypes in ibrutinib-treated CLL. Here immunoSEQ multiplex PCR was the method, and the copy in TCRdb shows in-frame clones only, minus some. The table has around 310,000 clones, about 80% seen once. The sequencing here drew on PBMCs, taken before ibrutinib treatment. The receptors derive from a human donor with chronic lymphocytic leukemia. Each CDR3 is given with its conserved first and last residue. The D gene is left open where the match is weak. Only some rows state a clone size, as once, few, many or a class for expanded clones.

TRBD1	15	TRBV27	NA	TRBJ2-7	CASSFLGGTGLEQYF	TGTGCCAGCAGTTTTTTGGGCGGGACAGGGCTTGAGCAGTACTTC
NA	11	TRBV20-1	once	TRBJ2-5	CSARSQETQYF	TGCAGTGCTAGATCTCAAGAGACCCAGTACTTC
NA	13	TRBV21-1	NA	TRBJ2-7	CASSKVTSYEQYF	TGTGCCAGCAGCAAAGTGACCTCCTACGAGCAGTACTTC
NA	15	TRBV11-2	NA	TRBJ2-7	CASSLDLGRTTGQYF	TGTGCCAGCAGCTTAGATTTAGGGAGGACGACGGGGCAGTACTTC
TRBD1	20	TRBV7-6	NA	TRBJ1-4	CASSLALDRGLGLTNEKLFF	TGTGCCAGCAGCTTAGCGTTGGACAGGGGGCTCGGGCTGACTAATGAAAAACTGTTTTTT
TRBD2	18	TRBV27	NA	TRBJ2-7	CASSLSPLVAGAADEQYF	TGTGCCAGCAGTTTATCCCCTTTGGTAGCGGGAGCCGCTGACGAGCAGTACTTC
TRBD2	15	TRBV6-5	few	TRBJ2-7	CASSLGSSGAYEQYF	TGTGCCAGCAGTTTAGGGTCTAGCGGTGCCTACGAGCAGTACTTC
TRBD1	18	TRBV7-9	NA	TRBJ1-4	CASSPRGLTTGTNEKLFF	TGTGCCAGCAGCCCAAGAGGACTCACGACAGGGACGAATGAAAAACTGTTTTTT
NA	13	TRBV7-9	once	TRBJ2-7	CASSLGTAYEQYF	TGTGCCAGCAGCTTAGGGACAGCCTACGAGCAGTACTTC
TRBD2	18	TRBV28	NA	TRBJ2-1	CASTSPGLAGGPKNEQFF	TGTGCCAGCACCTCTCCGGGACTAGCGGGAGGGCCGAAAAATGAGCAGTTCTTC
TRBD2	15	TRBV7-3	NA	TRBJ2-3	CASSPVLAGTDTQYF	TGTGCCAGCAGCCCGGTACTAGCGGGTACGGATACGCAGTATTTT
NA	15	TRBV28	NA	TRBJ1-2	CASSFLFFGLVGYTF	TGTGCCAGCAGTTTTCTCTTTTTTGGGCTCGTTGGCTACACCTTC
TRBD1	15	TRBV15	NA	TRBJ2-1	CATSTRDRGINEQFF	TGTGCCACCAGCACCCGGGACAGGGGAATCAATGAGCAGTTCTTC
NA	14	TRBV29-1	once	TRBJ1-2	CSVEGIKRGYGYTF	TGCAGCGTTGAAGGAATAAAGAGAGGCTATGGCTACACCTTC
TRBD2	15	TRBV9	NA	TRBJ2-3	CASSSTSGRADTQYF	TGTGCCAGCAGTTCGACTAGCGGGAGGGCAGATACGCAGTATTTT
NA	13	TRBV5-6	NA	TRBJ1-2	CASSLGTAHGYTF	TGTGCCAGCAGCTTGGGGACAGCTCATGGCTACACCTTC
NA	14	TRBV5-1	NA	TRBJ1-5	CASSFRDTQQAQHF	TGCGCCAGCAGCTTCCGGGACACCCAACAGGCCCAGCATTTT
NA	13	TRBV4-3	NA	TRBJ1-1	CASSQGRTLEAFF	TGCGCCAGCAGCCAAGGCCGGACACTTGAAGCTTTCTTT
NA	13	TRBV7-2	NA	TRBJ2-7	CASSLAQTYEQYF	TGTGCCAGCAGCTTAGCGCAGACCTACGAGCAGTACTTC
NA	15	TRBV4-1	NA	TRBJ2-1	CASSQTYGSYNEQFF	TGCGCCAGCAGCCAAACGTACGGCTCCTACAATGAGCAGTTCTTC
NA	12	TRBV7-8	once	TRBJ1-3	CASSPSGNTIYF	TGTGCCAGCAGCCCCTCTGGAAACACCATATATTTT
NA	16	TRBV30	NA	TRBJ1-4	CAWSVHRGSINEKLFF	TGTGCCTGGAGTGTACATCGTGGCTCGATTAATGAAAAACTGTTTTTT
NA	13	TRBV29-1	NA	TRBJ2-5	CSVSKDSGETQYF	TGCAGCGTTTCAAAGGACAGTGGGGAGACCCAGTACTTC
NA	14	TRBV10-3	few	TRBJ1-2	CAFWPGARTYGYTF	TGTGCCTTTTGGCCCGGGGCCCGGACATATGGCTACACCTTC
NA	14	TRBV6-1	NA	TRBJ1-1	CACQRERENTEAFF	TGTGCCTGCCAAAGGGAGAGGGAGAACACTGAAGCTTTCTTT
NA	15	TRBV27	NA	TRBJ1-4	CASSRRRTTNEKLFF	TGTGCCAGCAGTCGCCGACGGACAACTAATGAAAAACTGTTTTTT
TRBD2	15	TRBV28	NA	TRBJ2-1	CASHPSLAGANEQFF	TGTGCCAGCCATCCGTCGCTAGCGGGAGCCAATGAGCAGTTCTTC
NA	14	TRBV5-4	NA	TRBJ1-3	CASSLSISGNTIYF	TGTGCCAGCAGCTTGAGCATCTCTGGAAACACCATATATTTT
TRBD1	15	TRBV11-2	NA	TRBJ1-1	CASRKTRDRGTEAFF	TGTGCCAGCAGGAAGACCCGGGACAGGGGTACTGAAGCTTTCTTT
NA	14	TRBV15	NA	TRBJ2-3	CATSALLVPDTQYF	TGTGCCACCAGCGCCTTATTGGTCCCAGATACGCAGTATTTT
NA	14	TRBV19	NA	TRBJ2-7	CASSIRTTGSEQYF	TGTGCCAGTAGTATAAGGACTACTGGGTCAGAGCAGTACTTC
NA	15	TRBV4-1	NA	TRBJ1-1	CASSQERKGGTEAFF	TGCGCCAGCAGCCAAGAAAGGAAGGGTGGCACTGAAGCTTTCTTT
NA	13	TRBV2	NA	TRBJ1-5	CASSEGWDQPQHF	TGTGCCAGCAGTGAAGGGTGGGATCAGCCCCAGCATTTT
NA	13	TRBV29-1	NA	TRBJ2-7	CSVEERPSYEQYF	TGCAGCGTTGAAGAGCGGCCTTCCTACGAGCAGTACTTC
TRBD2	15	TRBV30	NA	TRBJ2-1	CAWSRGLAGNNEQFF	TGTGCCTGGAGTAGAGGACTAGCGGGGAACAATGAGCAGTTCTTC
TRBD2	16	TRBV11-2	NA	TRBJ2-7	CASSNGNSGGTDEQYF	TGTGCCAGCAGCAACGGAAATTCCGGGGGGACCGACGAGCAGTACTTC
NA	15	TRBV5-1	few	TRBJ2-3	CASSLRGGQADTQYF	TGCGCCAGCAGCTTGCGAGGGGGGCAGGCAGATACGCAGTATTTT
TRBD2	17	TRBV27	once	TRBJ2-5	CASSQKTSGRARETQYF	TGTGCCAGCAGTCAGAAGACTAGCGGGAGGGCCCGAGAGACCCAGTACTTC
NA	14	TRBV14	few	TRBJ1-1	CASSQFLLNTEAFF	TGTGCCAGCAGCCAATTTCTTTTGAACACTGAAGCTTTCTTT
TRBD2	17	TRBV7-6	NA	TRBJ2-1	CASSLIGGLAGYNEQFF	TGTGCCAGCAGCTTAATAGGTGGACTAGCGGGGTACAATGAGCAGTTCTTC
NA	14	TRBV6-5	NA	TRBJ2-7	CASSHRTLSYEQYF	TGTGCCAGCAGTCACAGGACCCTCTCCTACGAGCAGTACTTC
TRBD2	16	TRBV11-3	NA	TRBJ2-1	CASSLGTSGGENEQFF	TGTGCCAGCAGCTTAGGGACTAGCGGAGGGGAGAATGAGCAGTTCTTC
NA	14	TRBV25-1	few	TRBJ1-1	CASSATGRDTEAFF	TGTGCCAGCAGTGCCACCGGAAGGGACACTGAAGCTTTCTTT
TRBD1	15	TRBV15	once	TRBJ2-5	CATSRQVGGEETQYF	TGTGCCACCAGCAGACAAGTAGGGGGCGAGGAGACCCAGTACTTC
TRBD2	17	TRBV4-3	NA	TRBJ2-2	CASSQGGLAGNTGELFF	TGCGCCAGCAGCCAAGGGGGACTAGCGGGGAACACCGGGGAGCTGTTTTTT